This T cell receptor (beta chain) was sequenced for a study of blood T cell repertoires in COVID-19. The overall study: COVID-19 samples, acute and convalescent, were from the United States, Italy and Spain. T cells, B-cell-depleted T cells, or PBMCs provided the cDNA or gDNA that served as material.

The CDR3 is 13 residues long. V lost 5 bases, J lost 3 bases, and 10 bases lay in between. Germline V lookup: CDR1 SNHLY, CDR2 FYNNEI. Enrollment of patients from Seattle took place during active infection, with longitudinal follow-up. As processed by the authors: Amplification with reference gene primers provided the estimates of nucleated cell counts. Using immunoSEQ multiplex PCR, the repertoire was profiled, and TCRdb retains in-frame clones only, with some absent. V and J calls and clone size are those listed in that table; D and trimming were worked out from the DNA. Among 300,000 to 350,000 clones listed, roughly 89% were seen once.

Sequences were obtained from peripheral blood. The rearrangement links TRBV2 to TRBJ1-1; a possible D gene is TRBD1 (5 bases). The TCR originated in a middle-aged woman with COVID-19, enrolled during active disease. The CDR3 loop is CASSPQVYTEAFF. CDR3 sequence (DNA): TGTGCCAGCAGTCCACAGGTGTACACTGAAGCTTTCTTT. The variable domain in full, completed from reference TRBV2 and TRBJ1-1, reads EPEVTQTPSHQVTQMGQEVILRCVPISNHLYFYWYRQILGQKVEFLVSFYNNEISEKSEIFDDQFSVERPDGSNFTLKIRSTKLEDSAMYFCASSPQVYTEAFFGQGTRLTVV.